The 10 T cell receptor beta chains below all came from one sample that was sequenced in a study of blood T cell repertoires in COVID-19. Sequencing used immunoSEQ multiplex PCR; TCRdb keeps in-frame clones, though not all of them. The top ten hold over 5% of the sample, which has 50,000 to 65,000 clones, 76% seen once. The sequenced sample consisted of peripheral blood. The origin of the receptors is a woman in her forties or fifties with active or convalescent COVID-19.

This chain connects TRBV4-2 to TRBJ2-7; 11 bases fit TRBD2. The CDR3 covers 18 residues. With 4 bases clipped from V and 1 base from J, the junction kept 12 bases outside the gene matches. Germline V gives CDR1 LGHNA, CDR2 YNFKEQ. The chain's CDR3 is CASSPQGLAGGRSYEQYF. For the CDR3, the DNA is TGTGCCAGCAGCCCTCAGGGGCTAGCGGGAGGTCGGTCCTACGAGCAGTACTTC.

Ten or more counts support this clone. The chain links TRBV18 to TRBJ2-3; 8 nucleotides line up with TRBD2. V lost 5 bases to trimming and J lost 4 bases; unmatched junction nucleotides: 8. The CDR3 totals 15 residues. Germline loops: CDR1 KGHSH, CDR2 LQKENI. The CDR3 DNA sequence: TGTGCCAGCTCATCCCGGGGGGGCCGGGCAGATACGCAGTATTTT. The encoded protein is CASSSRGGRADTQYF.

The V gene is TRBV2, the J gene TRBJ1-2; D is uncertain. The germline V gene encodes CDR1 SNHLY and CDR2 FYNNEI. The CDR3 covers 11 residues. V lost 3 bases and J 8 bases, leaving 7 bases between the germline ends. Here the CDR3 reads CASSDLGGYTF. Here the CDR3 DNA reads TGTGCCAGCAGTGACCTGGGCGGCTACACCTTC.

The V call is TRBV9, the J call TRBJ1-1; D uncertain. The CDR3 consists of 13 residues. The ends were cut back, 0 bases at V and 4 bases at J, with 7 bases in the middle. In germline, CDR1 is SGDLS, CDR2 YYNGEE. This CDR3 is CASSVVGSTEAFF. DNA for the CDR3: TGTGCCAGCAGCGTAGTTGGGAGCACTGAAGCTTTCTTT.

The chain has TRBV21-1 and TRBJ2-1; no DNA check was done on the table's D call, TRBD2. TRBV21-1 is given as a pseudogene. The CDR3 sequence is 20 residues long. CDR3 loop: CASSKAPSRLAGRVVSGQFF. The CDR3 DNA follows: TGTGCCAGCAGCAAAGCGCCCAGTCGACTAGCGGGAAGAGTGGTTTCGGGGCAGTTCTTC.

This clone was counted only a few times. The chain couples TRBV28 to TRBJ2-7; D gene uncertain. Looked up from germline, CDR1 is MDHEN and CDR2 is SYDVKM. There are 16 residues in the CDR3. V was shortened by 4 bases and J by 5 bases, with 21 bases between the two germline ends. CDR3: CASSSADQVYLHEQYF. DNA for the CDR3: TGTGCCAGCAGTTCCGCTGACCAGGTTTATCTACACGAGCAGTACTTC.

The V call is TRBV5-1, the J call TRBJ2-5; maybe TRBD2 (6 bases). Germline V gives CDR1 SGHRS, CDR2 YFSETQ. V lost 0 bases to trimming and J lost 1 base, with 13 bases between them. This CDR3 is built from 16 residues. CDR3: CASSLGPGGFQETQYF. CDR3 DNA sequence: TGCGCCAGCAGCTTGGGGCCCGGGGGTTTCCAAGAGACCCAGTACTTC.

This clone was seen a few times. DNA for the CDR3: TGTGCCAGCAGTGATAGAAGCGGGAGAGGGGAGACCCAGTACTTC. Translation: CASSDRSGRGETQYF. The chain couples TRBV2 to TRBJ2-5, with 8 bases that match TRBD2. From germline, CDR1 is SNHLY and CDR2 FYNNEI. The CDR3 contains 15 residues. Losses at the gene ends were 3 bases for V and 5 bases for J; bases not matched to a gene: 8.

This clone was seen only a few times. The J gene is TRBJ1-2, the V gene TRBV5-1; TRBD1 matches at 11 bases. The CDR3 runs 15 residues. From germline, CDR1 is SGHRS and CDR2 YFSETQ. The DNA of the CDR3 is TGCGCGTCTTCTGCCGGACAGGGGGCCGGCTATGGCTACACCTTC. Encoded protein: CASSAGQGAGYGYTF.

This clone was seen a handful of times. V and J are TRBV5-1 and TRBJ1-4, with 7 bases identical to TRBD1. The CDR3 runs 16 residues. Germline CDR1 is SGHRS and CDR2 is YFSETQ. The junction had 9 bases not matched to a gene; V was cut back by 4 bases and J by 3 bases. The CDR3 sequence is CASSPGQVASNEKLFF. The DNA for the CDR3 is TGCGCCAGCAGCCCTGGACAGGTCGCGTCTAATGAAAAACTGTTTTTT.